Listed here are 8 T cell receptor beta chains from one sample, sequenced in a study of memory CD8 T cells in hepatitis C reinfection. Time point: late/post reinfection, 12 to 24 weeks after detection. TCR sequencing was done directly ex vivo on sorted cells, without expansion in vitro. The table came from immunoSEQ multiplex PCR; TCRdb's copy has only in-frame clones and leaves some out. Seen here are about 50,000 clones, about 88% observed once, and the top ten hold 0.72%. The sequencing sample was made of naive CD8+ T cells sorted from blood. These receptors all stem from a young man with hepatitis C virus infection.

The genes are TRBV7-6 and TRBJ2-2; D is uncertain. This CDR3 contains 11 residues. The germline gives CDR1 SGHVS, CDR2 FNYEAQ. The ends were cut back, 5 bases at V and 6 bases at J, with 4 bases in the middle. The CDR3 region is CASSTPGELFF. In DNA, the CDR3 is TGTGCCAGCAGCACACCCGGGGAGCTGTTTTTT.

V usage is TRBV11-2 and J usage is TRBJ2-2; no definite D call. CDR1 is SGHAT, CDR2 FQNNGV, per germline. Deletions cut 1 base from V and 2 bases from J, with 5 bases between. The CDR3 extends over 14 amino acids. The chain's CDR3 is CASSLARNTGELFF. CDR3 nucleotide sequence: TGTGCCAGCAGCTTAGCTAGAAACACCGGGGAGCTGTTTTTT.

The CDR3 region has the DNA TGTGCCAGCAGCCCGGGGGGGACAGGGAAACGCTACGAGCAGTACTTC. Translated: CASSPGGTGKRYEQYF. This rearrangement joins TRBV5-6 to TRBJ2-7; tentative D call: TRBD1 (9 bases). The germline V gene has CDR1 SGHDT and CDR2 YYEEEE. The CDR3 is made up of 16 amino acids. V lost 4 bases and J 3 bases, leaving 20 bases between the germline ends. Filled out from reference TRBV5-6 and TRBJ2-7, the complete variable domain reads DAGVTQSPTHLIKTRGQQVTLRCSPKSGHDTVSWYQQALGQGPQFIFQYYEEEERQRGNFPDRFSGHQFPNYSSELNVNALLLGDSALYLCASSPGGTGKRYEQYFGPGTRLTVT.

Concerning this clone itself: One junction end does not reproduce the germline sequence, and a read error may be involved. Other DNA sequences from this sample encode an identical CDR3 as well. This chain uses TRBV6-5 with TRBJ1-2; D gene ambiguous. The CDR3 is 13 amino acids. Germline V CDR1 and CDR2: MNHEY, SVGAGI. The CDR3: CASSYAGNYGYTF. The CDR3 DNA reads TGCGCCAGCAGTTACGCGGGTAACTATGGCTACACCTTC.

The J gene is TRBJ1-1, the V gene TRBV6-5, with unresolved D. V lost 0 bases and J lost 8, with 10 bases in between. From germline, CDR1 is MNHEY and CDR2 SVGAGI. This CDR3 has 13 amino acids. In DNA form, the CDR3 reads TGTGCCAGCAGTTACTCATCATCGCAGGAAGCTTTCTTT. Translated, it gives CASSYSSSQEAFF.

This sequence joins TRBV27 and TRBJ2-3; a possible D gene is TRBD1 (6 bases). Germline V lookup: CDR1 MNHEY, CDR2 SMNVEV (reference sequence). Trimming removed 6 bases from V and 3 bases from J, with 25 bases in between. CDR3 length: 18 amino acids. Written as DNA, the CDR3 is TGTGCCAGCAGCCCGCCGCCCCAGGGGCAGGGGCAAACAGATACGCAGTATTTT. It translates to CASSPPPQGQGQTDTQYF.

This sequence joins TRBV4-3 and TRBJ2-3; D perhaps matches TRBD1 (6 bases). CDR3 length: 15 residues. CDR1 LGHNA and CDR2 YSLEER come from the germline V gene. The germline V and J ends were trimmed by 2 bases and 2 bases, with 11 bases remaining between them. The CDR3 sequence is CASSQYRVNTDTQYF. The CDR3 coding sequence is TGCGCCAGCAGCCAATACAGGGTAAACACAGATACGCAGTATTTT.

This chain links TRBV11-2 with TRBJ2-5; weak D call: TRBD2 (6 bases). V lost 6 bases and J lost 1, with 12 bases in between. Germline assignment: CDR1 SGHAT and CDR2 FQNNGV. CDR3 size: 14 residues. Written as DNA, the CDR3 is TGTGCCAGCAGTCAACCGGGACTCCAAGAGACCCAGTACTTC. Translating gives CASSQPGLQETQYF. Looking up the rest from reference TRBV11-2 and TRBJ2-5 gives the full variable domain: EAGVAQSPRYKIIEKRQSVAFWCNPISGHATLYWYQQILGQGPKLLIQFQNNGVVDDSQLPKDRFSAERLKGVDSTLKIQPAKLEDSAVYLCASSQPGLQETQYFGPGTRLLVL.